The 5 T cell receptor beta chains presented below share a single source sample, sequenced in a study of OX40 agonist ivuxolimab in advanced cancers. Measured with immunoSEQ multiplex PCR; TCRdb has only the in-frame clones, and not every one. The data contain around 35,000 clones, 70% to 85% of them singletons. The sample consisted of CD4+ or CD8+ T cells sorted from blood, taken in a trial of the OX40 agonist ivuxolimab. All receptors derive from an adult with an advanced solid tumor such as melanoma, head and neck, liver or kidney cancer.

V usage is TRBV7-9 and J usage is TRBJ1-2; D gene unclear. V lost 4 bases and J 1 base, leaving 10 bases between the germline ends. Germline V CDR1 and CDR2: SEHNR, FQNEAQ (reference sequence). This CDR3 is built from 14 residues. The CDR3 DNA sequence: TGTGCCAGCAGCTCAAATGCGAATAACTATGGCTACACCTTC. Translating gives CASSSNANNYGYTF.

This rearrangement joins TRBV16 to TRBJ2-7; no definite D call. The ends were cut back, 0 bases at V and 4 bases at J, with 4 bases in the middle. The germline V gene encodes CDR1 KGHSY and CDR2 FQNENV. The CDR3 runs to 12 residues. The CDR3 DNA sequence: TGTGCCAGCAGCCAATCCGGGTACGAGCAGTACTTC. It yields the protein CASSQSGYEQYF.

In its sample, this clone was seen once. This chain connects TRBV9 to TRBJ1-4; TRBD1 aligns across 7 bases. Germline V gives CDR1 SGDLS, CDR2 YYNGEE. CDR3 length equals 16 residues. The trim removed 4 bases at V and 4 bases at J, leaving 10 bases unmatched. CDR3 sequence reads: CASSPTSGQYNEKLFF. In nucleotides, the CDR3 is TGTGCCAGCAGCCCAACATCGGGACAGTATAATGAAAAACTGTTTTTT.

This chain joins TRBV29-1 and TRBJ2-1; possibly TRBD1 for D (6 bases). The V gene's germline CDR1 is SQVTM and CDR2 ANQGSEA. Trimming left V 0 bases short and J 9 bases short, with 18 bases between. The CDR3 contains 15 residues. The CDR3 nucleotides are TGCAGCGTTGAAGATTGGGGGCCTCATGGTGGTGAGCAGTTCTTC. It specifies CSVEDWGPHGGEQFF.

This clone was seen a few times. In DNA, the CDR3 is TGTGCCAGCAGTGGGGCGGCTCTTACCTACAATGAGCAGTTCTTC. Translation: CASSGAALTYNEQFF. This sequence joins TRBV2 and TRBJ2-1; D unresolved. Per the germline V gene, CDR1 is SNHLY and CDR2 is FYNNEI. This CDR3 is built from 15 residues. V lost 4 bases, J lost 2 bases, and 12 bases lay in between.